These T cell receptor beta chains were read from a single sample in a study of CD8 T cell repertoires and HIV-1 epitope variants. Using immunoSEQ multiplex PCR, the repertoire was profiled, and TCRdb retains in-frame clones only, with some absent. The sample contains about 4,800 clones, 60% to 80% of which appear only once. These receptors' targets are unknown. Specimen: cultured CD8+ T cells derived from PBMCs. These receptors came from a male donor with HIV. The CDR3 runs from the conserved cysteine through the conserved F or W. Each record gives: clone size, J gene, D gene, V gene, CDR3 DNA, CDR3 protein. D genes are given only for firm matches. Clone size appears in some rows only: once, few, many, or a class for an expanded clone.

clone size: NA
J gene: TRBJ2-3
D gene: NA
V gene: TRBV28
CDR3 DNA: TGTGCCAGCAGGTACACAGATACGCAGTATTTT
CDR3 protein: CASRYTDTQYF

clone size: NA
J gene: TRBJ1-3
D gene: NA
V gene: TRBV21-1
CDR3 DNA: TGTGCCAGCAGCAGCCTGGACACGAGCTCTGGAAACACCATATATTTT
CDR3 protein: CASSSLDTSSGNTIYF

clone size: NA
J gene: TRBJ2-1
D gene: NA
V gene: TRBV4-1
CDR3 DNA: TGCGCCAGCACGGATGATGGGGGTTCCTACAATGAGCAGTTCTTC
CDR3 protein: CASTDDGGSYNEQFF

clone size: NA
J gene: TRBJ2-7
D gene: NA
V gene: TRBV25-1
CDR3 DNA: TGTGCCAGCAGTGACTGGGATGACGAGCAGTACTTC
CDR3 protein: CASSDWDDEQYF

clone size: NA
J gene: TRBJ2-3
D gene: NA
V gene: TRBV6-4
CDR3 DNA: TGTGCCAGCAGCGTTGATAGGGGAGGCACAGATACGCAGTATTTT
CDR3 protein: CASSVDRGGTDTQYF

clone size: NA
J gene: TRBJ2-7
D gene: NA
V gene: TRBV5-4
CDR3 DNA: TGTGCCAGCAGCTCGGTGGCGGGGTTGCACGAGCAGTACTTC
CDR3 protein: CASSSVAGLHEQYF

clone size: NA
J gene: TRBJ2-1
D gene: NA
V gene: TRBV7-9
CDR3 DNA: TGTGCCAGCAGCTTACAGCGGACCAACAATGAGCAGTTCTTC
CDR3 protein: CASSLQRTNNEQFF

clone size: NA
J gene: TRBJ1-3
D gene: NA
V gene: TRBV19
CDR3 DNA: TGTGCCAGTAGTAGGGGGACGGGAAGCTCTGGAAACACCATATATTTT
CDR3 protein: CASSRGTGSSGNTIYF

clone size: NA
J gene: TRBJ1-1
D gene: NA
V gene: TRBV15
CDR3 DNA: TGTGCCACCAGCAGAGATCGGGGCGAGAACACTGAAGCTTTCTTT
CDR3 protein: CATSRDRGENTEAFF

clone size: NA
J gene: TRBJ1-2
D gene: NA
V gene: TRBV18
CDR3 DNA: TGTGCCAGCTCACCACGAGTGGGAACTGGGGAGTCCCGTGGCTACACCTTC
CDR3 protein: CASSPRVGTGESRGYTF

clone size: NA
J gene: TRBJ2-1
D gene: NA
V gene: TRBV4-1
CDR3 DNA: TGCGCCAGCAGCCAAGCCCCGGTCGGCGGAGATGAGCAGTTCTTC
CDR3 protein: CASSQAPVGGDEQFF

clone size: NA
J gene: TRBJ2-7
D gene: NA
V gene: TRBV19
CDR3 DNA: TGTGCCAGTAGTATTTCCCCCCTACACGAGCAGTACTTC
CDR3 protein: CASSISPLHEQYF

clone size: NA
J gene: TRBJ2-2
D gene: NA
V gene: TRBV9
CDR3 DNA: TGTGCCAGCAGCGCCAACCAGGGGAGGAACACCGGGGAGCTGTTTTTT
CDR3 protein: CASSANQGRNTGELFF

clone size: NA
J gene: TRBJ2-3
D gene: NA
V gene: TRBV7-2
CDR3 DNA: TGTGCCAGCAGCTTAAGGGGCGCAGATACGCAGTATTTT
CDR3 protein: CASSLRGADTQYF

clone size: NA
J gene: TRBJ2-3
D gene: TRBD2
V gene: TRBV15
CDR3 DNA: TGTGCCACCAGCAGTACTAGCGGGGGGGCAGATACGCAGTATTTT
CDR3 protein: CATSSTSGGADTQYF

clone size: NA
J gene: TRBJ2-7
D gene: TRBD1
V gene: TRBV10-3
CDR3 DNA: TGTGCCCTCTCCACAGGACAGGGGGCAGGATACGAGCAGTACTTC
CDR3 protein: CALSTGQGAGYEQYF

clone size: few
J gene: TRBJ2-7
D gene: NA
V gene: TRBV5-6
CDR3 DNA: TGTGCCAGCAGCCGGTGGGGCGGTAAGGAGAAGGCGAACGAGCAGTACTTC
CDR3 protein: CASSRWGGKEKANEQYF

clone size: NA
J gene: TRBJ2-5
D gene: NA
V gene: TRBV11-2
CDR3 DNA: TGTGCCAGCAGCTTAGATCTGACTGGGAGCGCAGAGACCCAGTACTTC
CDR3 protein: CASSLDLTGSAETQYF

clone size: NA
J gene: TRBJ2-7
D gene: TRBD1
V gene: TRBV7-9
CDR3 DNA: TGTGCCAGCAGCCAGGGGACAGGGAGAGGTCGCGAGCAGTACTTC
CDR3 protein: CASSQGTGRGREQYF

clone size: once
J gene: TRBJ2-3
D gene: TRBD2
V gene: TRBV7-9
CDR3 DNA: TGTGCCAGCAGCGGACCGACTAGCGGGGGGCCAGATACGCAGTATTTT
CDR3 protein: CASSGPTSGGPDTQYF

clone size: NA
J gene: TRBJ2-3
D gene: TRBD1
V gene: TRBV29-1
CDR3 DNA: TGCAGCGTTGTAAGACAGGGTTCCACAGATACGCAGTATTTT
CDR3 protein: CSVVRQGSTDTQYF

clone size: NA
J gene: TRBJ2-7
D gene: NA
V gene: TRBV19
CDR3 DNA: TGTGCCAGTAGTATGTTTTTCGGAGACAGTTCCTACGAGCAGTACTTC
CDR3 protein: CASSMFFGDSSYEQYF

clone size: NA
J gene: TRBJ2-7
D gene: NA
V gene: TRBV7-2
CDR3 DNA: TGTGCCAGCAGCCCTACAGGCGGGCGGGACGAGCAGTACTTC
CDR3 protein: CASSPTGGRDEQYF

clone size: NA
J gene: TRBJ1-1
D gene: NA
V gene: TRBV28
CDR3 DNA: TGTGCCAGCAGTTTATATATGGGGGGGAACACTGAAGCTTTCTTT
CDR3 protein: CASSLYMGGNTEAFF

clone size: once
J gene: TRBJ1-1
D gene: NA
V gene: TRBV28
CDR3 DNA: TGTGCCAGCAGTTTAGGGGGCATGAGGACTGAAGCTTTCTTT
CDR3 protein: CASSLGGMRTEAFF

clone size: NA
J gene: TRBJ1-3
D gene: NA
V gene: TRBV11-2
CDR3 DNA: TGTGCCAGCAGCTTTCCCCGTGCGGGAGTTGGTGGAAACACCATATATTTT
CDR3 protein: CASSFPRAGVGGNTIYF

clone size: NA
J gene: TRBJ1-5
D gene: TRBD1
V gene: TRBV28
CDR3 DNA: TGTGCCAGCAGTTTGGGACAGGGGGGGACTCAGCCCCAGCATTTT
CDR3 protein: CASSLGQGGTQPQHF

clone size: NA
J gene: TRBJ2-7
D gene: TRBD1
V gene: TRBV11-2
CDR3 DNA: TGTGCCAGCAGCTCGGGACAGCAAGCCTACGAGCAGTACTTC
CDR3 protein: CASSSGQQAYEQYF

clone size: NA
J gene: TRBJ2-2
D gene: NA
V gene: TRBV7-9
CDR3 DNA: TGTGCCAGCAGCTTAGCGGGGGGGCCTAACACCGGGGAGCTGTTTTTT
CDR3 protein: CASSLAGGPNTGELFF

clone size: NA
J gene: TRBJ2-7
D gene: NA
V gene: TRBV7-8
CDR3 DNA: TGTGCCAGCAGCTCTCAGATGGGGGCATTCTACGAGCAGTACTTC
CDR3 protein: CASSSQMGAFYEQYF

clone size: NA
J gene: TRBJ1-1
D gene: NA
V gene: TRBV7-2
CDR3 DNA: TGTGCCAGCAGCTTGGGTAACCCTGAAGCTTTCTTT
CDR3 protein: CASSLGNPEAFF

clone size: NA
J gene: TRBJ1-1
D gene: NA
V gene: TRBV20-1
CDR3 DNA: TGCAGTGCTCGAGCCCACACTGAAGCTTTCTTT
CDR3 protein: CSARAHTEAFF

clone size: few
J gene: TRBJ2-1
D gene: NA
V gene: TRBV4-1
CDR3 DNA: TGCGCCAGCAGCCAAGCGAGCTCCTACAATGAGCAGTTCTTC
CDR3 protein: CASSQASSYNEQFF

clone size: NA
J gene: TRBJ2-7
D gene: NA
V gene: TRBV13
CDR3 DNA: TGTGCCAGCAGCTTCTCCGTCTCGCTGGGAAACGGGCAGTACTTC
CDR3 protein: CASSFSVSLGNGQYF

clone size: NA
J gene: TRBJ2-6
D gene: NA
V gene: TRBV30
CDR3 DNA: TGTGCCTGGTACGGCGAGCGTTATAACAGTCGGGCCAACGTCCTGACTTTC
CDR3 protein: CAWYGERYNSRANVLTF

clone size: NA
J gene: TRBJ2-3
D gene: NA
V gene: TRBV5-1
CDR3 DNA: TGCGCCAGCAGCTTGGACTTCTCGGATACGCAGTATTTT
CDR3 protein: CASSLDFSDTQYF

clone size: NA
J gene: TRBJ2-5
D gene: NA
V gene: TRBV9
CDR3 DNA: TGTGCCAGCAGCGGACGAGGGGGGGAGAGACAAGAGACCCAGTACTTC
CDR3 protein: CASSGRGGERQETQYF

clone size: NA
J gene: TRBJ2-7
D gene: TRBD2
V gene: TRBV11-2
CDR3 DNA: TGTGCCAGCAGCTTACTTTCCGGGGGGGGGCACGAGCAGTACTTC
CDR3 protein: CASSLLSGGGHEQYF

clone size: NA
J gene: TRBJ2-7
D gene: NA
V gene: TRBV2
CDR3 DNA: TGTGCCAGCAGCCCTAGCTCCTACGAGCAGTACTTC
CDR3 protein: CASSPSSYEQYF

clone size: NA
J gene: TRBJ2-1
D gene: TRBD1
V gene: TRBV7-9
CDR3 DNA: TGTGCCAGCAGCTTGGACAGGGGGCTCAATGAGCAGTTCTTC
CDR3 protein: CASSLDRGLNEQFF